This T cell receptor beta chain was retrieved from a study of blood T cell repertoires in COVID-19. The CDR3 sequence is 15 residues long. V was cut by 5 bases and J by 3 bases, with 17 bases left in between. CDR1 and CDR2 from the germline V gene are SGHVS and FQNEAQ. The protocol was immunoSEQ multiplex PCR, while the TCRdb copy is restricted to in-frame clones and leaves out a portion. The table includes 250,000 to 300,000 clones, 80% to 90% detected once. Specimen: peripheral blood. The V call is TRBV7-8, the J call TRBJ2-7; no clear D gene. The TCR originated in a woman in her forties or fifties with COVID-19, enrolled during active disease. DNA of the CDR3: TGTGCCAGCAGCCCACGACGACCTCCAGGCTACGAGCAGTACTTC. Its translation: CASSPRRPPGYEQYF.